The entry that follows covers one T cell receptor beta chain sequence. TCRdb keeps only in-frame clones here, not all; method: immunoSEQ multiplex PCR. This sample has over a million clones, with 98% found just once. This record belongs to a study of shared clonotypes between healthy human individuals. In germline, CDR1 is SGHRS, CDR2 YFSETQ. Trimming stripped 3 bases from V and 4 bases from J, with 20 bases between. The CDR3 totals 16 residues. The specimen sequenced was naive CD4+ T cells sorted from blood. Subset denoted: CD45RA+ positively selected. This rearrangement joins TRBV5-1 to TRBJ2-7; the D gene could be TRBD1 or TRBD2 (5 bases each). This TCR came from a man under 40 in good health. The CDR3 bases are TGCGCCAGCAGCTCGCAGGTGGGGGAAAGGCTTTACGAGCAGTACTTC. Protein: CASSSQVGERLYEQYF.